This T cell receptor (beta chain) appears in the sequencing data of a study of cytomegalovirus exposure and HLA in healthy donors. Use of 60 Vbeta and 13 Jbeta primers characterized the PCR. The protocol was immunoSEQ multiplex PCR, while the TCRdb copy is restricted to in-frame clones and leaves out a portion. The sample gives roughly 150,000 clones, over 80% of which show up once; approximately 3.6% is in the top ten. This CDR3 has 13 residues. V lost 6 bases and J lost 5, with 8 bases in between. Per the germline V gene, CDR1 is MDHEN and CDR2 is SYDVKM. Study findings and constraints: The study recorded over 150 TCR beta chains that were cytomegalovirus-associated. Looking again later, the authors saw that most CMV-associated TCR beta chains seemed HLA-restricted. A later analysis reported that several of the most significant clusters appeared to be linked to common viral pathogens, among them Epstein-Barr virus.

To note about this clone: Antigen specificity is unknown.

Sequenced material: PBMCs. The chain has TRBV28 and TRBJ1-6; D unclear. The clonotype was recovered from a male donor in good health and CMV-seronegative. The DNA of the CDR3 is TGTGCCAGCAGAATAATTAATAATTCACCCCTCCACTTT. Its translation is CASRIINNSPLHF.